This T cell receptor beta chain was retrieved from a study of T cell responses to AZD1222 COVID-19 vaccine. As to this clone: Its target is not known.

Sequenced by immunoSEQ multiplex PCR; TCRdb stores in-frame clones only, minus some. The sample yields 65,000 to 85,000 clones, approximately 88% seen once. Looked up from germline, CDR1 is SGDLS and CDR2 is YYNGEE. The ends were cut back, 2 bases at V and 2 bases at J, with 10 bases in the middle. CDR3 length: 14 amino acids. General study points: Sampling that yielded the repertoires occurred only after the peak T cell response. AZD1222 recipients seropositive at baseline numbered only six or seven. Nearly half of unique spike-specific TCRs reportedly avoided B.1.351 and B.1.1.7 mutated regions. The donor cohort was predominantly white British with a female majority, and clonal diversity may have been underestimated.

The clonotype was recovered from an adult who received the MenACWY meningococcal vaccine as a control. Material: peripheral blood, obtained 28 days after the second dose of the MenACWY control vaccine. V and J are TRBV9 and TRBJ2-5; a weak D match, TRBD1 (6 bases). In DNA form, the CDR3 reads TGTGCCAGCAGCGTCGGGACACTACAAGAGACCCAGTACTTC. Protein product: CASSVGTLQETQYF. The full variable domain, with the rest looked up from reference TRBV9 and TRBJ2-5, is DSGVTQTPKHLITATGQRVTLRCSPRSGDLSVYWYQQSLDQGLQFLIQYYNGEERAKGNILERFSAQQFPDLHSELNLSSLELGDSALYFCASSVGTLQETQYFGPGTRLLVL.